This TCR beta chain was obtained from a study of identical twins (TCRdb year 2016). A note on the overall study: To test whether fetal clonotypes persist, the study used deep sequencing on TCR alpha and beta repertoires from monozygotic twins, unrelated adults of various ages, and cord blood. To rule out contamination, replicate twin experiments were performed at different times with different library preparation protocols.

What the work shows at the level of the full study, not this receptor alone: Compared with coincidental sharing between unrelated individuals, out-of-frame TCR alpha sequences shared between twins showed an excess of sequences with low generation probability. Invariant T cells such as MAIT and iNKT could partly confound zero-insertion analyses, though diverse VJ usage argued against this for most clonotypes. Fewer insertions were carried by abundant cord blood beta clonotypes; a weaker similar trend was observed in young adult naive repertoires, while no such trend was observed in memory repertoires. In monozygotic twins, out-of-frame TCR alpha sharing was systematically underestimated by recombination models, although the models agreed with sharing between unrelated individuals. Because the same donors could not be followed over many years, conclusions were based on cross-sectional statistical analysis. In beta out-of-frame sequences, excess twin sharing was weaker, because having fewer shared sequences lowered the signal-to-noise ratio.

Library preparation used 5' RACE. The listed sequencing device is Illumina HiSeq 2000. Template switching introduced a universal primer binding site; the final cDNA contained a unique molecular identifier, enabling accurate counting of TCR cDNA molecules. Specific primers in the conserved constant-segment region were used to synthesize first-strand cDNA for TCR alpha and beta chains. Each cDNA library was double barcoded, with a SMART-Mk sample barcode plus Illumina barcodes, to control for contamination. TruSeq adapter sequences and Illumina sample barcodes were added in two successive PCR steps. The Illumina HiSeq platform was used with custom primers to sequence TCR alpha and beta cDNA libraries. The paper's data handling went like this. Unique molecular identifiers were extracted from raw reads with MiGEC, and CDR3 positions were determined with MiXCR. For each individual, recombination models were inferred using an EM algorithm with the repgenHMM and IGoR tools. The tcR package in R was used for shared clonotype analysis, with sharing normalized by the product of cloneset sizes. Out-of-frame nonproductive sequences were analyzed to study raw recombination free of thymic and clonal selection effects. The public sequencing data were trimmed at Q25 with fastp and processed into clonotypes with MiXCR by TCRdb, which kept only in-frame beta chains. Entries that share a CDR3 protein sequence are merged under the most common genes and DNA. The V and J calls and clone size are TCRdb's, not the authors'. The sample table shows roughly 1.6 million distinct CDR3 sequences, and under 35% are seen once. About 0.27% of the sample is taken by the ten largest.

Only healthy Caucasian donors were included. This clonotype was picked up a small number of times. Its cognate antigen has yet to be identified. No much larger clone is present one base from it, and per-base qualities are unavailable. The CDR3 has 11 amino acids, counting the end cysteine and phenylalanine. Only the CDR3 region is kept as DNA, spanning 33 bases read in frame from base 1. The trim is 7 bases for V and 5 bases for J, with a gap of 11 bases between the germline ends. Sequences DFQATT (CDR1) and SNEGSKA (CDR2) are obtained from the germline V gene (reference sequence). The chain was built from TRBV20-1 and TRBJ1-2, and the D gene may be TRBD1, 6 bases matching. Material for sequencing was cord blood. The sequence derives from a newborn girl in good health. In nucleotides, the sequence is TGCAGTGGGGCAGGGGTATATGGCTACACCTTC. The encoded protein is CSGAGVYGYTF.